These 7 T cell receptor beta chains came from one sample sequenced in a study of T-cell reconstitution after alpha-beta-depleted transplantation in children. Unique molecular identifiers featured in how the TCRbeta library was prepared. TCRdb redid the calling of the PCR reads with MiXCR, one entry per CDR3 protein. Found here are a few hundred thousand distinct CDR3 sequences, approximately 13% of them singletons; the top ten hold 2.2%. Here the sequenced sample was PBMCs, mostly from graft donor cells, taken 360 days after TCRalphabeta/CD19-depleted stem cell transplant. The source of these receptors is a male patient younger than 18 who had a stem cell transplant for acute myeloid leukemia, so the T cells may come from the graft donor.

This clonotype occurred a few times. This sequence joins TRBV4-2 and TRBJ1-1; possible D gene TRBD1, 5 bases. The V and J ends lost 2 bases and 11 bases respectively, with 21 bases between them. The CDR3 consists of 15 residues. The germline CDR1 and CDR2 sequences are LGHNA and YNFKEQ. The CDR3 nucleotides are TGTGCCAGCAGCCAACCGTCCCGGGACCTACCGGATGCTTTCTTT. Translation gives CASSQPSRDLPDAFF.

This clonotype was recorded many times. The chain uses TRBV4-3 and TRBJ2-5; maybe TRBD1 (6 bases). Germline CDR1 and CDR2: LGHNA and YSLEER. CDR3 length: 19 residues. Between the trimmed V and J ends, which lost 0 bases and 1 base, there was a span of 21 bases. CDR3 sequence reads: CASSQDRLFTGSVQETQYF. As DNA, the CDR3 is TGCGCCAGCAGCCAAGATCGACTCTTTACAGGGTCCGTCCAAGAGACCCAGTACTTC.

The chain couples TRBV20-1 to TRBJ2-4, with TRBD1 matching 7 bases. The junction had 10 bases not matched to a gene; V was cut back by 6 bases and J by 5 bases. In germline, CDR1 is DFQATT, CDR2 SNEGSKA (reference sequence). The CDR3 loop spans 14 amino acids. CDR3 loop: CSAGRDRVENIQYF. For the CDR3, the DNA is TGCAGTGCAGGGAGAGACAGGGTGGAAAACATTCAGTACTTC.

This clonotype is a singleton in its sample. The rearrangement joins TRBV6-5 to TRBJ2-1; TRBD2 matches 7 bases. Germline V gene lookup returns CDR1 MNHEY and CDR2 SVGAGI. CDR3 length: 18 residues. J gave up 0 bases and V 0 bases, and 8 bases lay outside the gene matches. CDR3 DNA: TGTGCCAGCAGTTACTCTTATCGCCGGGACTACTCCTACAATGAGCAGTTCTTC. Its protein product is CASSYSYRRDYSYNEQFF.

This clonotype was counted a few times. The chain uses TRBV4-2 and TRBJ2-7; TRBD2 matches at 7 bases. Germline values: CDR1 LGHNA, CDR2 YNFKEQ. V lost 3 bases, J lost 3 bases, and 23 bases stayed unmatched. The length of the CDR3 is 20 residues. CDR3 loop: CASSHHLDPKGRANLYEQYF. The CDR3 DNA is TGTGCCAGCAGCCACCACCTCGACCCTAAGGGGAGGGCCAATCTCTACGAGCAGTACTTC.

The chain couples TRBV10-3 to TRBJ2-1, with 10 bases lining up with TRBD2. Germline V gives CDR1 ENHRY, CDR2 SYGVKD. The CDR3 covers 16 residues. V trimming: 0 bases; J trimming: 5 bases; junction bases outside the gene matches: 4. As DNA, the CDR3 is TGTGCCATCAGTGAGTCGTCCCTAGCGGGAGACAATGAGCAGTTCTTC. As protein: CAISESSLAGDNEQFF.

This clonotype showed up just a few times. The chain links TRBV5-6 to TRBJ2-1, with D tentatively TRBD1 (6 bases). CDR1 and CDR2 (germline): SGHDT, YYEEEE. This CDR3 region has 15 residues. V was clipped by 2 bases and J by 4 bases, with 13 bases between them. CDR3 residues: CASSFWQGRYNEQFF. The CDR3 DNA reads as TGTGCCAGCAGCTTTTGGCAGGGGCGGTACAATGAGCAGTTCTTC.